The rows below give T cell receptor beta chains drawn from one sample of a study of T cell responses to AZD1222 COVID-19 vaccine. Generated by immunoSEQ multiplex PCR, the TCRdb table keeps only in-frame clones and is missing some. The sample holds approximately 150,000 clones; around 90% are singletons and the top ten take more than 1.5%. This specimen consisted of peripheral blood, obtained 28 days after the second AZD1222 dose. Receptor source: an adult who received the AZD1222 COVID-19 vaccine. Each CDR3 is given with its conserved first and last residue. D genes are given only for firm matches. Clone size is not always given. Where it is, it says once, few, many or a class for expanded clones.

v_gene	abundance	d_gene	j_gene	CDR3nt	CDR3aa
TRBV12-3/TRBV12-4	once	.	TRBJ1-6	TGTGCCAGTGGAGATGGTTCACCCCTCCACTTT	CASGDGSPLHF
TRBV18	once	.	TRBJ1-1	TGTGCCAGCTCACCTGGAATCGGCACTGAAGCTTTCTTT	CASSPGIGTEAFF
TRBV5-1	once	.	TRBJ1-1	TGCGCCAGCAGCCAAGCCGGGACAACTGAAGCTTTCTTT	CASSQAGTTEAFF
TRBV2	.	TRBD1	TRBJ1-4	TGTGCCAGCCATCCACAGGGGTCGATTGAAAAACTGTTTTTT	CASHPQGSIEKLFF
TRBV5-1	few	.	TRBJ1-2	TGCGCCAGCAGCTTGTTGGGGGAAGCAGGGCACTTCTTC	CASSLLGEAGHFF
TRBV19	.	.	TRBJ1-1	TGTGCCAGTAGCCTCCCGCCGGGAACTGAAGCTTTCTTT	CASSLPPGTEAFF
TRBV5-1	.	.	TRBJ2-3	TGCGCCAGCAGCGTGGAGGGTACGCAGTATTTT	CASSVEGTQYF
TRBV5-6	.	TRBD1	TRBJ1-6	TGTGCCAGCAGCTTCAGGGGGCAGGGTTCACCCCTCCACTTT	CASSFRGQGSPLHF
TRBV6-5	.	.	TRBJ1-6	TGTGCCAGCAGTTACGCGAGGGAAGGGAATTCACCCCTCCACTTT	CASSYAREGNSPLHF
TRBV10-3	.	.	TRBJ2-5	TGTGCCATCAATTGGGGACCAAAAGAGACCCAGTACTTC	CAINWGPKETQYF
TRBV5-6	.	TRBD1	TRBJ1-5	TGTGCCAGCAGCCCGTGGGACAGTCCAGGGCCCCAGCATTTT	CASSPWDSPGPQHF
TRBV6-1	.	.	TRBJ1-5	TGTGCCAGCAGTGCCAGGGGTGTCCGGGAGGATCAGCCCCAGCATTTT	CASSARGVREDQPQHF
TRBV19	.	TRBD2	TRBJ2-1	TGTGCCAGTAGCTCTAGCGGGTCCTTATACAATGAGCAGTTCTTC	CASSSSGSLYNEQFF
TRBV12-3/TRBV12-4	.	.	TRBJ2-7	TGTGCCAGCAGTAGCGCCGGTTTCCTGGAGCAGTACTTC	CASSSAGFLEQYF
TRBV6-1	once	.	TRBJ1-1	TGTGCCAGCAGTGATTCTCGTATGGGACGGAACACTGAAGCTTTCTTT	CASSDSRMGRNTEAFF
TRBV4-1	.	TRBD2	TRBJ2-1	TGCGCCAGCAGCCAACCCACGGGACTAGCGGGGGGGCCCCGGGGCAATGAGCAGTTCTTC	CASSQPTGLAGGPRGNEQFF
TRBV7-9	.	.	TRBJ2-1	TGTGCCAGCAGCTCCCCTTATGGGGAGCAGTTCTTC	CASSSPYGEQFF
TRBV11-1	.	.	TRBJ2-1	TGTGCCAGCAGCGACACTATTTACAATGAGCAGTTCTTC	CASSDTIYNEQFF
TRBV3-1/TRBV3-2	.	.	TRBJ2-6	TGTGCCAGCAGCCAAGAACCCCGCTCTGGGGCCAACGTCCTGACTTTC	CASSQEPRSGANVLTF
TRBV5-1	.	.	TRBJ1-4	TGCGCCAGCAGCCTGGGCCCCACTAATGAAAAACTGTTTTTT	CASSLGPTNEKLFF
TRBV18	once	.	TRBJ1-4	TGTGCCAGCTCACCATCGGGTACTAATGAAAAACTGTTTTTT	CASSPSGTNEKLFF
TRBV6-5	once	.	TRBJ1-1	TGTGCCAGCACCACCCCCCAGAACACTGAAGCTTTCTTT	CASTTPQNTEAFF
TRBV11-3	once	.	TRBJ2-7	TGTGCCAGCAGCTTAGAACGAGGGGATTCGCACGAGCAGTACTTC	CASSLERGDSHEQYF
TRBV7-2	.	.	TRBJ1-1	TGTGCCAGCAGCCTGGGACGGATGAACACTGAAGCTTTCTTT	CASSLGRMNTEAFF
TRBV2	.	.	TRBJ1-2	TGTGCCAGCCAAGAAGCCTCACATGGCTACACCTTC	CASQEASHGYTF
TRBV18	.	.	TRBJ1-4	TGTGCCAGCTCACCGGGGCAGGGCGGAGTGGAAAAACTGTTTTTT	CASSPGQGGVEKLFF
TRBV7-8	.	TRBD1	TRBJ1-5	TGTGCCAGCAGCCTCCGGGACAGGGCAAATCAGCCCCAGCATTTT	CASSLRDRANQPQHF
TRBV12-3/TRBV12-4	.	.	TRBJ1-1	TGTGCCAGCAGTGAGACGAGGACTGAAGCTTTCTTT	CASSETRTEAFF
TRBV14	.	TRBD2	TRBJ2-7	TGTGCCAGCAGCCAGGGAGGGTTAGCCTACGAGCAGTACTTC	CASSQGGLAYEQYF
TRBV2	.	.	TRBJ1-3	TGTGCCAGCAGCAGATACCTCGCGAACTCTGGAAACACCATATATTTT	CASSRYLANSGNTIYF
TRBV9	.	.	TRBJ1-2	TGTGCCAGCAGTCCCATGCCGGGACCCCGACATGGCTACACCTTC	CASSPMPGPRHGYTF
TRBV7-2	.	TRBD1	TRBJ2-7	TGTGCCAGCAGCTCGGGACAGGGGGGTAGGTACGAGCAGTACTTC	CASSSGQGGRYEQYF
TRBV29-1	.	.	TRBJ1-1	TGCAGCGTTGGTAGTGAGGCTTTGGTGATGAACACTGAAGCTTTCTTT	CSVGSEALVMNTEAFF
TRBV27	.	.	TRBJ1-3	TGTGCCAGCAGTCCCTTCGGCTCTGGAAACACCATATATTTT	CASSPFGSGNTIYF
TRBV7-9	many	.	TRBJ1-6	TGTGCCAGCAGCTTAGGGGCAGACTATAATTCACCCCTCCACTTT	CASSLGADYNSPLHF
TRBV5-1	.	.	TRBJ2-7	TGCGCCAGCAGCTCAAGACATTCCCCCTTCGACGAGCAGTACTTC	CASSSRHSPFDEQYF
TRBV19	.	TRBD2	TRBJ2-5	TGTGCCAGTAGTACCCGGGGGGGTCAGCATCGGACCCAGTACTTC	CASSTRGGQHRTQYF
TRBV4-1	.	.	TRBJ1-5	TGCGCCAGCAGCCAAGATCAGGGGTATAGCAATCAGCCCCAGCATTTT	CASSQDQGYSNQPQHF
TRBV4-1	.	.	TRBJ2-7	TGCGCCAGCAGCCAAGTCTCCTCGTACGAGCAGTACTTC	CASSQVSSYEQYF
TRBV23-1	.	.	TRBJ1-1	TGCGCCAGCAGTCAATCGGGGAAAGCGAACACTGAAGCTTTCTTT	CASSQSGKANTEAFF
TRBV7-3	.	.	TRBJ2-1	TGTGCCAGCAGCCCCGGAATGGCGGGTGAGCAGTTCTTC	CASSPGMAGEQFF
TRBV18	.	.	TRBJ2-1	TGTGCCAGCTCACCGAGACGGCGAGACCTCAATGAGCAGTTCTTC	CASSPRRRDLNEQFF
TRBV19	.	.	TRBJ2-5	TGTGCCAGTAGCCCCGACTGGGAAGAGACCCAGTACTTC	CASSPDWEETQYF
TRBV6-6	.	.	TRBJ1-1	TGTGCCAGCAGCTCATTTGTTGGCGCGGCGACTGAAGCTTTCTTT	CASSSFVGAATEAFF
TRBV2	.	.	TRBJ1-5	TGTGCCAGCAGTGACCCCCGTTTCGGTCAGCCCCAGCATTTT	CASSDPRFGQPQHF
TRBV5-5	.	.	TRBJ1-1	TGTGCCAGCAGCCTCGTCTTCGGGGTAACTGAAGCTTTCTTT	CASSLVFGVTEAFF
TRBV28	once	.	TRBJ1-5	TGTGCCAGCAGCCCAGACAACTTTAGCAATCAGCCCCAGCATTTT	CASSPDNFSNQPQHF
TRBV5-4	.	TRBD1	TRBJ2-5	TGTGCCAGCAGCTACTGGACAGGAGAAGAGACCCAGTACTTC	CASSYWTGEETQYF
TRBV11-3	few	.	TRBJ1-1	TGTGCCAGCAGCGTAGGACGGTCGAACACTGAAGCTTTCTTT	CASSVGRSNTEAFF
TRBV5-8	.	.	TRBJ2-7	TGTGCCAGCAGCTTGGAAGGGGCTGACGAGCAGTACTTC	CASSLEGADEQYF
TRBV7-8	.	.	TRBJ1-3	TGTGCCAGCAGCCCGCGAGGCTCTGGAAACACCATATATTTT	CASSPRGSGNTIYF
TRBV7-8	.	TRBD2	TRBJ2-1	TGTGCCAGCAGCTGGAGCGGGAGGAACAATGAACAGTTCTTC	CASSWSGRNNEQFF
TRBV11-2	.	.	TRBJ2-7	TGTGCCAGCAGCACCGGTGGGCTAACCTACGAGCAGTACTTC	CASSTGGLTYEQYF
TRBV4-2	.	.	TRBJ1-5	TGTGCCAGCAGCCACGGGGCAGGGACCGTAAATCAGCCCCAGCATTTT	CASSHGAGTVNQPQHF
TRBV7-2	.	.	TRBJ1-1	TGTGCCAGCAGCTCGGGACAGAACACTGAAGCTTTCTTT	CASSSGQNTEAFF